This T cell receptor (beta chain) was sequenced in a study of blood T cell repertoires in COVID-19. Across the study: COVID-19 samples collected from the United States, Italy and Spain covered acute and convalescent phases.

In the authors' methods: Counts of nucleated cells, estimated from reference gene primer amplification, were obtained. Produced via immunoSEQ multiplex PCR; TCRdb's table is partial and in-frame only. V and J calls and clone size follow that table, whereas D and trimming were derived from the DNA. The table shows 190,000 or so clones, with approximately 87% occurring only once. CDR1 and CDR2 (germline): MNHEY, SMNVEV (reference sequence). The CDR3 contains 14 residues. Trimming at V came to 6 bases and at J to 3 bases, leaving 4 bases not matched to a gene. The chain has TRBV27 and TRBJ2-7, with 11 bases aligning to TRBD1. Sequences were obtained from peripheral blood. The receptor comes from a woman younger than 35 who had recovered from COVID-19. The CDR3 DNA reads TGTGCCAGCAGCTCCGGGACAGGGGGCTACGAGCAGTACTTC. Protein product: CASSSGTGGYEQYF.